This TCR beta chain was observed in a study of read filtering for tumor transcriptome and immune sequencing. The library was built from about 370 ng RNA with molecular barcoded adaptors for alpha/delta and beta/gamma chains. TCRdb reprocessed the reads via MiXCR and lists one record per CDR3 protein. The profile covers about 40,000 distinct CDR3 sequences, with roughly 15% appearing a single time and 25% to 30% taken by the ten largest. V dropped 5 bases and J dropped 5 bases, with 12 bases sitting between them. The CDR3 is 13 residues long. This clonotype was recorded at least ten times. The receptor was isolated from a donor over 35 with multiple myeloma. The chain uses TRBV12-3 or TRBV12-4 and TRBJ1-2; D call uncertain. The sample taken for sequencing was a population of CD138-negative cells sorted from bone marrow. The CDR3 loop is CASSQEAFYGYTF. In DNA, the CDR3 is TGTGCCAGCAGTCAAGAAGCGTTTTATGGCTACACCTTC.